One and the same sample provided the 6 T cell receptor beta chains below, sequenced in a study of T cell responses to AZD1222 COVID-19 vaccine. TCRdb's table, derived via immunoSEQ multiplex PCR, lists solely in-frame clones and lacks some. The sample contains roughly 100,000 clones, 85% to 90% of which appear only once. Source: peripheral blood, taken on day 0 of AZD1222 vaccination. These receptors originate from an adult in good health.

The chain couples TRBV2 to TRBJ1-2; possible D gene TRBD1, 5 bases. Germline CDR1 is SNHLY and CDR2 is FYNNEI. With 4 bases removed from V and 6 bases from J, the gap between germline ends came to 12 bases. This CDR3 comprises 13 residues. CDR3 sequence: CASSGDLGHGYTF. For the CDR3, the DNA is TGTGCCAGCAGTGGGGACTTGGGACATGGCTACACCTTC. Complete variable domain (other parts from reference TRBV2 and TRBJ1-2): EPEVTQTPSHQVTQMGQEVILRCVPISNHLYFYWYRQILGQKVEFLVSFYNNEISEKSEIFDDQFSVERPDGSNFTLKIRSTKLEDSAMYFCASSGDLGHGYTFGSGTRLTVV.

The table lists this clone with a count of one. The rearrangement uses TRBV5-6 and TRBJ2-7, with 9 bases matching TRBD1. V was pared by 3 bases and J by 4 bases, with 8 bases of the junction left unmatched. The CDR3 consists of 15 residues. From germline, CDR1 is SGHDT and CDR2 YYEEEE. CDR3 coding DNA: TGTGCCAGCAGCTGGGGACAGGGTCGGGTATACGAGCAGTACTTC. Amino acids: CASSWGQGRVYEQYF.

The rearrangement links TRBV6-5 to TRBJ2-1; D might be TRBD1 (6 bases). Germline CDR1 and CDR2: MNHEY and SVGAGI. V lost 8 bases and J lost 0, with 8 bases in between. This CDR3 region has 13 residues. CDR3 amino acids: CASGTLSYNEQFF. The CDR3 DNA follows: TGTGCCAGCGGGACACTCTCCTACAATGAGCAGTTCTTC.

This clone came up a few times. The rearrangement joins TRBV7-2 to TRBJ2-7; the D gene is possibly TRBD1 (6 bases). From germline, CDR1 is SGHTA and CDR2 FQGNSA. CDR3 length: 13 amino acids. Trimming pared 1 base from V and 4 bases from J, leaving 8 bases between. CDR3 nucleotides: TGTGCCAGCAGCTTAGGGACAGAGTACGAGCAGTACTTC. It yields the protein CASSLGTEYEQYF.

V gene TRBV19 combines with J gene TRBJ2-7; D is undetermined. In germline, CDR1 is LNHDA, CDR2 SQIVND (reference sequence). The CDR3 is made up of 12 amino acids. V lost 6 bases to trimming and J lost 5 bases, with 11 bases between them. The CDR3 loop is CASRGAGNEQYF. In nucleotides, the CDR3 is TGTGCCAGTAGAGGAGCCGGCAACGAGCAGTACTTC.

This sequence joins TRBV27 and TRBJ1-2; D is unresolved. From germline, CDR1 is MNHEY and CDR2 SMNVEV (reference sequence). Trimming removed 4 bases at V and 7 bases at J, with 22 bases between. This CDR3 is 16 amino acids long. The chain's CDR3 is CASSSDSVQPDGGYTF. For the CDR3, the DNA is TGTGCCAGCAGTTCAGATTCAGTACAGCCAGACGGTGGCTACACCTTC.